The T cell receptor beta chain under discussion was sequenced for a study of brain T cells in children with intractable seizures. Trimming removed 6 bases at V and 0 bases at J, with 12 bases between. The germline V gene encodes CDR1 MNHEY and CDR2 SVGAGI. This CDR3 has 15 residues. Study-level points and caveats: Pre- and post-surgery blood differed in depth, so pre-surgery absences may be undersampling. Only CDR3 sequence similarity suggested viral specificity, without known HCMV serostatus.

Sequencing was performed with immunoSEQ multiplex PCR; in TCRdb, only in-frame clones are kept and a portion is missing. The sample holds 300,000 to 400,000 clones, approximately 93% seen once. As to time point: blood from clinic visit 5 months post-surgery; TSC patient then seizure free. The sequenced cases were selected for having the highest brain T cell transcript signatures. On this clone itself: Its antigen is not known.

The chain joins TRBV6-5 to TRBJ2-1; D is undetermined. This clonotype was sampled from a boy less than two years old with tuberous sclerosis and intractable seizures. The specimen was peripheral blood, collected around 5 months after surgery. This chain's CDR3 is CASSVSLSSYNEQFF. The CDR3 nucleotides are TGTGCCAGCAGCGTCTCCCTTAGCTCCTACAATGAGCAGTTCTTC.